The 20 T cell receptor beta chains in this list originate from one sample, sequenced in a study of shared clonotypes between healthy human individuals. TCRdb's table, derived via immunoSEQ multiplex PCR, lists solely in-frame clones and lacks some. The profile shows nearly 2 million clones, less than 95% of them singletons. Naive CD8 populations comprised CD45RO-negative cells positively selected for CCR7, excluding terminally differentiated effector memory CD45RA+ cells. What was sequenced was naive CD8+ T cells sorted from blood. The receptors derive from a young man in good health.

The rearrangement links TRBV7-6 to TRBJ2-5, with 8 bases aligning to TRBD2. Unmatched junction bases numbered 4, after V lost 3 bases and J lost 1 base. Germline assignment: CDR1 SGHVS and CDR2 FNYEAQ. The CDR3 is made up of 15 amino acids. CDR3 loop: CASSFNSGVQETQYF. CDR3 bases: TGTGCCAGCAGCTTTAATAGCGGGGTCCAAGAGACCCAGTACTTC.

The chain has TRBV5-1 and TRBJ2-7, with D perhaps being TRBD1 or TRBD2 (6 bases each). The CDR3 is 15 amino acids. The germline gives CDR1 SGHRS, CDR2 YFSETQ. Trimming took off 4 bases at V and 0 bases at J, with 14 bases between the two ends. DNA for the CDR3: TGCGCCAGCAGCCCGGGGGCCCTGAGCTCCTACGAGCAGTACTTC. Residues: CASSPGALSSYEQYF.

The rearrangement links TRBV6-5 to TRBJ1-5, with unresolved D. The CDR3 runs to 13 residues. Germline CDR1 and CDR2: MNHEY and SVGAGI. Trimming took off 7 bases at V and 7 bases at J, with 14 bases between the two ends. The CDR3, as DNA: TGTGCCAGCATGGAAGGACCCGGGCAGCCCCAGCATTTT. Protein sequence: CASMEGPGQPQHF.

This clone appeared a few times. CDR3 DNA sequence: TGTGCCAGTACCTCCGGGACAGGCAATTCACCCCTCCACTTT. Its translation: CASTSGTGNSPLHF. The genes are TRBV19 and TRBJ1-6, with 8 bases aligning to TRBD1. Germline V gene lookup returns CDR1 LNHDA and CDR2 SQIVND (reference sequence). V lost 7 bases to trimming and J lost 7 bases; unmatched junction nucleotides: 6. The CDR3 runs to 14 residues.

This chain links TRBV28 with TRBJ2-7; 10 bases agree with TRBD2. The germline V gene encodes CDR1 MDHEN and CDR2 SYDVKM. V lost 3 bases, J lost 4 bases, and 9 bases stayed unmatched. The CDR3 spans 16 residues. The CDR3 nucleotides read TGTGCCAGCAGTTTCCTGCGGGGACTAGCGAAATACGAGCAGTACTTC. As protein: CASSFLRGLAKYEQYF.

This chain joins TRBV4-1 and TRBJ2-2, with D perhaps assigned TRBD1 or TRBD2 (5 bases each). Germline V gene sequence: CDR1 MGHRA, CDR2 YSYEKL. V was clipped by 2 bases and J by 7 bases, with 20 bases between them. The length of the CDR3 is 17 residues. CDR3 amino acids: CASSQLVGESTFGELFF. CDR3 bases: TGCGCCAGCAGCCAACTTGTAGGGGAGTCTACATTCGGGGAGCTGTTTTTT.

The genes are TRBV4-1 and TRBJ1-3; possibly TRBD1 for D (5 bases). The CDR3 runs to 16 residues. Germline loops: CDR1 MGHRA, CDR2 YSYEKL. V shed 3 bases and J shed 2 bases, with 14 bases lying between them. In DNA form, the CDR3 reads TGCGCCAGCAGCCAGATGGGAGAGGGGACTGGAAACACCATATATTTT. Translating it yields CASSQMGEGTGNTIYF.

This chain uses TRBV7-2 with TRBJ2-7, with 9 nucleotides matching TRBD1. Trimming at V came to 5 bases and at J to 2 bases, leaving 7 bases not matched to a gene. This CDR3 has 15 residues. CDR1 and CDR2 (germline): SGHTA, FQGNSA. The CDR3 here is CASSRDRDPTYEQYF. The CDR3 bases are TGTGCCAGCAGCCGGGACAGGGATCCAACCTACGAGCAGTACTTC.

The chain joins TRBV4-3 to TRBJ2-1; 10 nucleotides match TRBD2. The CDR3 is made up of 18 amino acids. Germline lookup yields CDR1 LGHNA and CDR2 YSLEER. The V and J ends lost 2 bases and 7 bases, in that order; junction bases with no gene match: 14. CDR3 in DNA: TGCGCCAGCAGCCAACCCAGCGGGAGGGCCCGGGTAGGGAATGAGCAGTTCTTC. It encodes CASSQPSGRARVGNEQFF.

The chain couples TRBV6-5 to TRBJ2-1; 10 bases line up with TRBD2. The CDR3 has 15 residues. V trimming: 2 bases; J trimming: 10 bases; junction bases outside the gene matches: 8. Germline-derived CDR1 and CDR2 are MNHEY and SVGAGI. The CDR3 sequence is CASSYLAGALGEQFF. The CDR3 DNA sequence: TGTGCCAGCAGTTACCTAGCGGGGGCCCTAGGGGAGCAGTTCTTC.

This clone is a singleton in its sample. Here the CDR3 DNA reads TGTGCCAGCAGTGACATGGGCTTCGACGAGCAGTACTTC. Its translation: CASSDMGFDEQYF. The V gene is TRBV2, the J gene TRBJ2-7; D is undetermined. This CDR3 has 13 amino acids. The germline V gene encodes CDR1 SNHLY and CDR2 FYNNEI. V lost 3 bases, J lost 5 bases, and 11 bases lay in between.

This rearrangement joins TRBV15 to TRBJ1-5; TRBD1 matches 7 bases. Germline CDR1 reads LNHNV; CDR2 reads YYDKDF (reference sequence). V gave up 3 bases and J gave up 7 bases; unmatched junction bases: 9. The CDR3 is 15 residues long. CDR3 DNA: TGTGCCACCAGCAGCTCGAGACAGGGAGTCCAGCCCCAGCATTTT. Residues: CATSSSRQGVQPQHF.

About this clone: Other DNA sequences in this sample translate to the same CDR3. The chain joins TRBV27 to TRBJ2-6; D call uncertain. CDR1 is MNHEY, CDR2 SMNVEV, per germline (reference sequence). This CDR3 is 14 amino acids long. V lost 3 bases, J lost 4 bases, and 7 bases lay in between. DNA of the CDR3: TGTGCCAGCAGTTTGTCCACGGGGGCCAACGTCCTGACTTTC. This gives the protein CASSLSTGANVLTF.

This chain connects TRBV7-3 to TRBJ2-1, with 16 bases aligning to TRBD2. J lost 5 bases, V lost 6 bases, and 13 bases had no gene match. The germline V gene has CDR1 SGHTA and CDR2 FQGTGA. CDR3 length: 19 residues. CDR3 nucleotide sequence: TGTGCCAGCAGTTTGTCGGGACTAGCGGGGGGGCCGATGAACAATGAGCAGTTCTTC. Its protein is CASSLSGLAGGPMNNEQFF. Complete variable domain (other parts from reference TRBV7-3 and TRBJ2-1): GAGVSQTPSNKVTEKGKYVELRCDPISGHTALYWYRQSLGQGPEFLIYFQGTGAADDSGLPNDRFFAVRPEGSVSTLKIQRTERGDSAVYLCASSLSGLAGGPMNNEQFFGPGTRLTVL.

The rearrangement uses TRBV28 and TRBJ2-3; D unclear. In germline, CDR1 is MDHEN, CDR2 SYDVKM. The V gene lost 1 base and the J gene lost 0 bases, with 8 bases spanning the gap. The CDR3 consists of 15 residues. CDR3 nucleotides: TGTGCCAGCAGTTTATACGGGTTGAGCACAGATACGCAGTATTTT. It codes for CASSLYGLSTDTQYF.

The V gene is TRBV2, the J gene TRBJ1-6; 7 bases line up with TRBD1. V lost 3 bases, J lost 4 bases, and 9 bases stayed unmatched. Per germline, CDR1 SNHLY and CDR2 FYNNEI. This CDR3 is built from 17 residues. As DNA, the CDR3 is TGTGCCAGCAGTGACCGGGACAGCGAAGCTTATAATTCACCCCTCCACTTT. The encoded protein is CASSDRDSEAYNSPLHF.

The chain links TRBV4-1 to TRBJ2-2; a weak D match, TRBD1 (6 bases). Trimming cost V 3 bases and J 3 bases, with 11 bases left between them. Germline CDR1 MGHRA, CDR2 YSYEKL. CDR3 length: 15 residues. The CDR3 DNA reads TGCGCCAGCAGCCACCAAAACAGGGACACCGGGGAGCTGTTTTTT. Encoded protein: CASSHQNRDTGELFF.

The chain links TRBV13 to TRBJ1-2, with 9 bases lining up with TRBD1. The germline V gene encodes CDR1 PRHDT and CDR2 FYEKMQ (reference sequence). The trim removed 5 bases at V and 6 bases at J, leaving 10 bases unmatched. This CDR3 has 15 residues. In nucleotides, the CDR3 is TGTGCCAGCAGCCCCCGGGACAGGGAAATCCATGGCTACACCTTC. Its translation: CASSPRDREIHGYTF.

The rearrangement uses TRBV4-3 and TRBJ2-5; 12 bases align to TRBD2. With 0 bases clipped from V and 4 bases from J, the junction kept 6 bases outside the gene matches. CDR3 length equals 17 residues. Per the germline V gene, CDR1 is LGHNA and CDR2 is YSLEER. CDR3 loop: CASSQDALAGGAETQYF. CDR3 sequence (DNA): TGCGCCAGCAGCCAAGATGCCCTAGCGGGAGGGGCAGAGACCCAGTACTTC.

The chain uses TRBV14 and TRBJ1-2; TRBD1 might be the D (6 bases). The germline V and J ends were trimmed by 0 bases and 7 bases, with 15 bases remaining between them. Per the germline V gene, CDR1 is SGHDN and CDR2 is FVKESK. This CDR3 is 15 amino acids long. This chain's CDR3 is CASSQDLRDISGYTF. Here the CDR3 DNA reads TGTGCCAGCAGCCAAGATCTCCGGGACATCTCTGGCTACACCTTC.